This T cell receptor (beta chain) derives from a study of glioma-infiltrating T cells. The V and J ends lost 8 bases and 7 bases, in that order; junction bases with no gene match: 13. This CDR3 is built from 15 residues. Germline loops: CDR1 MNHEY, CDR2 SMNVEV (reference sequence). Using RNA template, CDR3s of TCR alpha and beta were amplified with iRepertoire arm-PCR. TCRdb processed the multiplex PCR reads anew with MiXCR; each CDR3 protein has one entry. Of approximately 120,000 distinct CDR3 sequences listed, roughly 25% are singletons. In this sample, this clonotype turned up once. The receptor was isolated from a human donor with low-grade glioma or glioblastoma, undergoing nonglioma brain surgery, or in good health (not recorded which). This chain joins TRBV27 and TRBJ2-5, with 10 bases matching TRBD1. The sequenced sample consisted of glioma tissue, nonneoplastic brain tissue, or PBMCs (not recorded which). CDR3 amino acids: CASSLGGQGMGTQYF. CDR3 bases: TGTGCCAGCTCCCTCGGGGGACAGGGGATGGGGACCCAGTACTTC.